The 31 T cell receptor beta chains below all came from one sample that was sequenced in a study of blood T cell repertoires in COVID-19. Clones were read by immunoSEQ multiplex PCR, and TCRdb kept only the in-frame ones, dropping some. Here the sample spans hundreds of thousands of clones, over 75% being singletons. Sequenced sample: peripheral blood. Receptors originate from a human donor in a cohort sampled during active COVID-19.

This chain connects TRBV19 to TRBJ2-7; 7 nucleotides line up with TRBD1. Trimming removed 10 bases from V and 4 bases from J; junction bases left unmatched: 7. Germline lookup yields CDR1 LNHDA and CDR2 SQIVND (reference sequence). This CDR3 spans 12 amino acids. For the CDR3, the DNA is TGTGCCACCTCACGCAGGGGGTACGAGCAGTACTTC. Its protein is CATSRRGYEQYF.

The chain links TRBV6-1 to TRBJ2-3; 7 bases map to TRBD1. Germline-derived CDR1 and CDR2 are MNHNS and SASEGT. The J segment lost 1 base and the V segment lost 0 bases, leaving 4 bases of the junction unmatched. The CDR3 extends over 16 amino acids. The CDR3 reads CASSEASGQGTDTQYF. The DNA for the CDR3 is TGTGCCAGCAGTGAAGCCTCAGGACAGGGCACAGATACGCAGTATTTT.

The chain recombines TRBV2 with TRBJ2-5; TRBD1 aligns across 7 bases. This CDR3 is 15 amino acids long. Germline CDR1 is SNHLY and CDR2 is FYNNEI. J gave up 2 bases and V 5 bases, and 8 bases lay outside the gene matches. CDR3 amino acids: CASSQNRGPQETQYF. In nucleotides, the CDR3 is TGTGCCAGCAGTCAAAACAGGGGCCCTCAAGAGACCCAGTACTTC.

The chain is built from TRBV6-1 and TRBJ2-7, with TRBD2 matching over 8 bases. V trimming: 0 bases; J trimming: 9 bases; junction bases outside the gene matches: 4. This CDR3 is built from 13 residues. CDR1 MNHNS and CDR2 SASEGT come from the germline V gene. The CDR3 protein is CASSEAGGAGQYF. The CDR3 DNA follows: TGTGCCAGCAGTGAAGCCGGGGGGGCGGGGCAGTACTTC.

This chain joins TRBV6-5 and TRBJ2-3; tentative D call: TRBD2 (5 bases). Looked up from germline, CDR1 is MNHEY and CDR2 is SVGAGI. The CDR3 length is 14 residues. The V end was cut by 6 bases, the J end by 2 bases, with 12 bases between. The CDR3 nucleotides are TGTGCCAGCAGATCTCTAGCTTTCACAGATACGCAGTATTTT. The encoded protein is CASRSLAFTDTQYF.

The chain recombines TRBV10-3 with TRBJ1-5; 7 bases agree with TRBD1. CDR3 size: 14 residues. V dropped 6 bases and J dropped 3; count of bases not matched to a gene: 5. Germline V gene lookup returns CDR1 ENHRY and CDR2 SYGVKD. CDR3 in DNA: TGTGCCATCAGGGCAGGACAGGACAATCAGCCCCAGCATTTT. Its protein product is CAIRAGQDNQPQHF.

The chain is built from TRBV6-5 and TRBJ2-2, with 7 nucleotides matching TRBD1. Germline trimming cut 6 bases from V and 1 base from J; bases unmatched to any gene: 5. The V gene's germline CDR1 is MNHEY and CDR2 SVGAGI. The CDR3 has 15 amino acids. CDR3 residues: CASSRGTVNTGELFF. CDR3 sequence (DNA): TGTGCCAGCAGCAGGGGGACGGTGAACACCGGGGAGCTGTTTTTT.

V gene TRBV5-1 combines with J gene TRBJ1-1; 9 bases agree with TRBD1. The germline CDR1 and CDR2 sequences are SGHRS and YFSETQ. The CDR3 has 14 amino acids. With 4 bases clipped from V and 5 bases from J, the junction kept 6 bases outside the gene matches. This chain's CDR3 is CASSRQGELTEAFF. The CDR3 DNA reads as TGCGCCAGCAGCCGACAGGGGGAGCTTACTGAAGCTTTCTTT.

The gene calls are TRBV12-5 and TRBJ1-3; D remains unclear. Germline V CDR1 and CDR2: LGHNT, FRNRAP. The CDR3 loop spans 17 amino acids. V lost 1 base and J lost 2, with 15 bases in between. The CDR3 region has the DNA TGTGCTAGTGGTTTGGCCCCAGGAACCGGTCCTGGAAACACCATATATTTT. Translation gives CASGLAPGTGPGNTIYF.

The chain is built from TRBV21-1 and TRBJ2-2; the D call in the table, TRBD2, was not verified against the DNA. TRBV21-1 represents a pseudogene. This CDR3 is 17 amino acids long. This CDR3 reads CASSKIQAGLNTGELFF. CDR3 nucleotide sequence: TGTGCCAGCAGCAAAATTCAGGCGGGGTTGAACACCGGGGAGCTGTTTTTT.

The DNA of the CDR3 is TGTGCCAGCAGCTCCCTAGCGGGAGACTATTCAGATACGCAGTATTTT. Protein product: CASSSLAGDYSDTQYF. This chain joins TRBV13 and TRBJ2-3; 10 bases are shared with TRBD2. CDR1 is PRHDT, CDR2 FYEKMQ, per germline (reference sequence). This CDR3 is 16 amino acids long. Trimming at V came to 4 bases and at J to 4 bases, leaving 8 bases not matched to a gene.

The CDR3 DNA is TGTGCCAGTAGTCTACAGGGAAACTACGAGCAGTACTTC. Protein: CASSLQGNYEQYF. This rearrangement joins TRBV19 to TRBJ2-7; weak D call: TRBD1 (6 bases). V was trimmed by 5 bases and J by 3 bases, leaving 11 bases between them. CDR3 length equals 13 residues. Germline values: CDR1 LNHDA, CDR2 SQIVND (reference sequence).

The genes are TRBV6-5 and TRBJ1-6, with D perhaps matching TRBD1 (6 bases). Deletions cut 6 bases from V and 5 bases from J, with 14 bases between. Germline V gives CDR1 MNHEY, CDR2 SVGAGI. The CDR3 totals 15 residues. CDR3 DNA sequence: TGTGCCAGCAGGACAGGCCCTAGCAATAATTCACCCCTCCACTTT. Its protein is CASRTGPSNNSPLHF.

This clone was detected only a few times. V and J are TRBV7-9 and TRBJ1-6; D unclear. Trimming pared 2 bases from V and 7 bases from J, leaving 9 bases between. This CDR3 spans 14 amino acids. The germline gives CDR1 SEHNR, CDR2 FQNEAQ (reference sequence). CDR3 nucleotide sequence: TGTGCCAGCAGCTTACAGAGCGGGAATTCACCCCTCCACTTT. Its translation is CASSLQSGNSPLHF. Variable domain in full (rest from reference TRBV7-9 and TRBJ1-6): DTGVSQNPRHKITKRGQNVTFRCDPISEHNRLYWYRQTLGQGPEFLTYFQNEAQLEKSRLLSDRFSAERPKGSFSTLEIQRTEQGDSAMYLCASSLQSGNSPLHFGNGTRLTVT.

V gene TRBV7-2 combines with J gene TRBJ1-4; 10 nucleotides align to TRBD1. CDR1 and CDR2 (germline): SGHTA, FQGNSA. Germline trimming cut 6 bases from V and 6 bases from J; bases unmatched to any gene: 4. The CDR3 consists of 14 residues. Here the CDR3 reads CASRLTGGYEKLFF. CDR3 nucleotides: TGTGCCAGCAGATTGACAGGGGGCTATGAAAAACTGTTTTTT. The whole variable domain, filled in from reference TRBV7-2 and TRBJ1-4, reads GAGVSQSPSNKVTEKGKDVELRCDPISGHTALYWYRQSLGQGLEFLIYFQGNSAPDKSGLPSDRFSAERTGGSVSTLTIQRTQQEDSAVYLCASRLTGGYEKLFFGSGTQLSVL.

The chain combines TRBV19 with TRBJ1-5; TRBD1 agrees at 9 bases. CDR3 size: 20 residues. Germline loops: CDR1 LNHDA, CDR2 SQIVND (reference sequence). J lost 1 base, V lost 8 bases, and 21 bases had no gene match. The CDR3 DNA follows: TGTGCCAGTTCGGTCAGGGTTAACAGGGGGCGGTTTGGAAGCAATCAGCCCCAGCATTTT. The encoded protein is CASSVRVNRGRFGSNQPQHF.

The rearrangement joins TRBV5-1 to TRBJ2-5; 8 bases map to TRBD2. The CDR3 runs to 16 residues. Germline CDR1 reads SGHRS; CDR2 reads YFSETQ. The junction had 12 bases not matched to a gene; V was cut back by 4 bases and J by 4 bases. CDR3 sequence reads: CASSHGLASVGETQYF. In DNA, the CDR3 is TGCGCCAGCAGCCATGGACTAGCCTCAGTTGGAGAGACCCAGTACTTC.

V and J are TRBV15 and TRBJ2-1; possibly TRBD1 for D (7 bases). Germline-derived CDR1 and CDR2 are LNHNV and YYDKDF (reference sequence). The CDR3 has 16 residues. Trimming took off 1 base at V and 4 bases at J, with 14 bases between the two ends. The CDR3 region is CATSRGGDSIYNEQFF. Written as DNA, the CDR3 is TGTGCCACCAGCAGAGGGGGGGACAGCATTTACAATGAGCAGTTCTTC.

The DNA for the CDR3 is TGTGCCACCAGTAAGGGACAGGGTCGGTGGTACTTC. Residues: CATSKGQGRWYF. This chain uses TRBV24-1 with TRBJ2-7; TRBD1 agrees at 9 bases. Germline V gives CDR1 KGHDR, CDR2 SFDVKD. The CDR3 totals 12 residues. V shed 6 bases, J shed 12 bases, and the junction held 8 bases outside the gene matches.

This chain links TRBV6-6 with TRBJ2-5, with D possibly being TRBD2 (5 bases). Germline V gene lookup returns CDR1 MNHNY and CDR2 SVGAGI (reference sequence). The V gene lost 5 bases and the J gene lost 2 bases, with 21 bases spanning the gap. The CDR3 covers 17 residues. DNA for the CDR3: TGTGCCAGCAGTCGATACATTTCGGAGACTAAGCAAGAGACCCAGTACTTC. It is translated as CASSRYISETKQETQYF.

The chain combines TRBV7-2 with TRBJ1-3; possibly TRBD1 for D (6 bases). V shed 5 bases and J shed 4 bases, with 9 bases lying between them. Per the germline V gene, CDR1 is SGHTA and CDR2 is FQGNSA. CDR3 length equals 13 residues. The DNA for the CDR3 is TGTGCCAGCAGCACCAGGGGCGGAAACACCATATATTTT. It specifies CASSTRGGNTIYF.

The chain has TRBV6-4 and TRBJ1-5; D call uncertain. CDR3 length equals 13 residues. Germline loops: CDR1 MRHNA, CDR2 SNTAGT. The ends were cut back, 3 bases at V and 5 bases at J, with 8 bases in the middle. This CDR3 is CASSEWGDQPQHF. CDR3 bases: TGTGCCAGCAGTGAGTGGGGAGATCAGCCCCAGCATTTT.

The chain employs TRBV19 and TRBJ2-1; 14 bases line up with TRBD2. The CDR3 is 15 residues long. From germline, CDR1 is LNHDA and CDR2 SQIVND (reference sequence). The V segment lost 10 bases and the J segment 3 bases; nucleotides outside the gene matches: 5. The CDR3 sequence is CATRGLAGGYNEQFF. The CDR3 coding sequence is TGTGCCACCCGAGGACTAGCGGGAGGCTACAATGAGCAGTTCTTC.

V and J are TRBV5-8 and TRBJ2-1, with no clear D. This CDR3 region has 12 residues. Deletions cut 4 bases from V and 8 bases from J, with 10 bases between. Germline V gene data show CDR1 as SGHTS and CDR2 as YDEGEE. The DNA of the CDR3 is TGTGCCAGCAGCCCGAGTCGTGATGAGCAGTTCTTC. Translation: CASSPSRDEQFF.

This chain uses TRBV11-2 with TRBJ2-7, with a weak D call TRBD1 (6 bases). CDR3 length: 16 residues. The V and J ends lost 2 bases and 3 bases respectively, with 17 bases between them. Germline assignment: CDR1 SGHAT and CDR2 FQNNGV. The CDR3 nucleotides read TGTGCCAGCAGCTTATTGCAGGGGAAAGTTAGCTACGAGCAGTACTTC. The encoded protein is CASSLLQGKVSYEQYF.

V usage is TRBV7-9 and J usage is TRBJ1-6; D not certain. Trimming cost V 2 bases and J 8 bases, with 13 bases left between them. Germline values: CDR1 SEHNR, CDR2 FQNEAQ (reference sequence). The CDR3 length is 15 residues. The CDR3 protein is CASSLTVLEHSPLHF. The CDR3, as DNA: TGTGCCAGCAGCTTAACAGTCCTCGAGCATTCACCCCTCCACTTT. The full variable domain, completed using reference TRBV7-9 and TRBJ1-6, is DTGVSQNPRHKITKRGQNVTFRCDPISEHNRLYWYRQTLGQGPEFLTYFQNEAQLEKSRLLSDRFSAERPKGSFSTLEIQRTEQGDSAMYLCASSLTVLEHSPLHFGNGTRLTVT.

V and J are TRBV11-1 and TRBJ2-7, with 10 bases lining up with TRBD1. Germline V gives CDR1 SGHAT, CDR2 FQDESV (reference sequence). This CDR3 comprises 14 residues. Trimming took 5 bases from V and 2 from J; bases not matched to a gene: 3. The CDR3 nucleotides are TGTGCCAGCAGCGGCGGACAGGGGGCCTACGAGCAGTACTTC. It yields the protein CASSGGQGAYEQYF.

This clone was seen a few times. The chain recombines TRBV3-1 (or the pseudogene TRBV3-2) with TRBJ1-6; D is unclear. The ends were cut back, 4 bases at V and 7 bases at J, with 11 bases in the middle. The CDR3 runs 14 residues. Germline V gene data show CDR1 as LGHDT and CDR2 as YNNKEL (reference sequence). In nucleotides, the CDR3 is TGTGCCAGCAGCCTTCGGCGAGGGAATTCACCCCTCCACTTT. This encodes CASSLRRGNSPLHF.

The DNA of the CDR3 is TGCGCCAGCAGTCCCGGCGGGGAGAACACTGAAGCTTTCTTT. Protein: CASSPGGENTEAFF. J is TRBJ1-1 and V is TRBV10-1; D gene unclear. Germline V gene sequence: CDR1 WNHNN, CDR2 SYGVQD (reference sequence). Trimming stripped 5 bases from V and 1 base from J, with 11 bases between. The CDR3 runs 14 residues.

The chain carries TRBV29-1 and TRBJ1-2, with D hard to call. Germline V gene sequence: CDR1 SQVTM, CDR2 ANQGSEA. This CDR3 region has 12 residues. With 5 bases removed from V and 4 bases from J, the gap between germline ends came to 11 bases. CDR3 sequence (DNA): TGCAGCGTTAGTGTTGGAGGCTATGGCTACACCTTC. Protein product: CSVSVGGYGYTF.

J is TRBJ1-1 and V is TRBV18; D remains unclear. Germline V gene sequence: CDR1 KGHSH, CDR2 LQKENI. Trimming stripped 2 bases from V and 5 bases from J, with 12 bases between. This CDR3 is 14 amino acids long. The CDR3, as DNA: TGTGCCAGCTCACCAACCCGGGGAGGTACTGAAGCTTTCTTT. The encoded protein is CASSPTRGGTEAFF.